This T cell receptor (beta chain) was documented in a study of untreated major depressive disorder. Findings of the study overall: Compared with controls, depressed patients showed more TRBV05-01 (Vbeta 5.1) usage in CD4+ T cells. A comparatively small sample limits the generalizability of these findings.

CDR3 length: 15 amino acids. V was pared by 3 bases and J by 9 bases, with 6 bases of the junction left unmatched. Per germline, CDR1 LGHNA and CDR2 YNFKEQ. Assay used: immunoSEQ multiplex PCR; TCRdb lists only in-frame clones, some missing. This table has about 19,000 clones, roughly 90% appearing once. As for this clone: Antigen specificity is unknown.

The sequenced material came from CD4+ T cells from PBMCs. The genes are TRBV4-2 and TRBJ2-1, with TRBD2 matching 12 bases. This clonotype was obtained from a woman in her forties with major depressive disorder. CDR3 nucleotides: TGTGCCAGCAGCCAGCTAGCGGGGGGGATAGGTGAGCAGTTCTTC. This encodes CASSQLAGGIGEQFF.